The entry that follows covers one T cell receptor (beta chain) sequence. The antigen it binds to is not known. Base-call qualities are not available, and no considerably larger clone is one nucleotide away. These data come from a study of OX40 agonist ivuxolimab in advanced cancers. Background for the entire study: Ivuxolimab was a fully human IgG2 agonistic monoclonal antibody targeting the costimulatory receptor OX40 (CD134). Intravenous ivuxolimab was administered to patients every 2 weeks at six dose levels: 0.01, 0.1, 0.3, 1.5, 3 and 10 mg/kg. Among the 50 to 55 dose-escalation patients, about 19 had hepatocellular carcinoma, approximately 15 melanoma, 9 renal cell carcinoma and 9 head and neck cancer. In the dose-escalation cohort, roughly 80% of patients were male, and the mean age was about 55 years, with a range of roughly 23 to 85. Patients were allowed to have had prior anti-PD-1, anti-PD-L1 or anti-CTLA-4 therapy, and around 40% of the dose-escalation patients had previously received checkpoint inhibitors. Partial responses occurred in three dose-escalation patients, of whom one had hepatocellular carcinoma and two had cutaneous melanoma. Peripheral TCRbeta sequencing was intended to test whether TCR sequence diversity was altered and clonal T-cell expansion was caused by ivuxolimab. The paper describes the monotherapy dose-escalation part (N of about 47 patients) of the phase I trial of ivuxolimab. Beyond this particular receptor, the publication reports: Clonal expansion of both CD4+ and CD8+ blood T cells was observed from baseline to week 6 at doses 0.1 to 3.0 mg/kg. After ivuxolimab, more expanded clones were found on average in CD8+ T cells than in CD4+ T cells. The antigen specificity of the peripheral T cells that underwent clonal expansion was not determined. Partial responders in the 0.1-3.0 mg/kg groups had among the lowest normalized peripheral clonal expansion, especially among CD8+ T cells. Low levels of normalized T-cell clonal expansion were also shown by some nonresponding patients.

Patients with a history of autoimmune disease or receiving systemic immunosuppression were excluded from the trial. Peripheral blood for TCR sequencing was drawn from every dose cohort at baseline, at cycle 4 day 1 and at cycle 7 day 1. Samples came from an open-label, multicenter, first-in-human phase I dose-escalation trial of ivuxolimab. Adults with locally advanced or metastatic melanoma, renal cell, hepatocellular, or head and neck squamous cell carcinoma were enrolled in the trial. Before TCR sequencing, CD4+ T cells and CD8+ T cells from peripheral blood were sorted into separate populations. Genomic DNA was isolated from the sorted cells so that the TCRbeta CDR3 region could be sequenced. The immunoSEQ Assay was used to sequence the TCRbeta CDR3 regions. TCRdb limited this immuneACCESS table to in-frame rearrangements with V and J called. A share of clones is missing; checked studies link under half to unresolved V genes, and the rest is unexplained. The sample table shows approximately 56,000 clones, and over 80% are seen once. The top ten clonotypes cover approximately 2% of the sample.

The CDR3 spans 15 residues, from the cysteine through the phenylalanine. The retained sequence is limited to the CDR3, 45 bases, with the frame set at the first base. For CDR1 and CDR2, the germline V gene (reference sequence) lists LNHDA and SQIVND. From V the trimming removes 4 bases and from J it removes 7 bases, while the gene matches leave 6 bases of the junction unaccounted for. The starting material was CD4+ or CD8+ T cells sorted from blood, obtained in a trial of the OX40 agonist ivuxolimab. The V and J segments used are TRBV19 and TRBJ2-3, with 12 bases aligning to TRBD2. This TCR was recovered from an adult with an advanced solid tumor such as melanoma, head and neck, liver or kidney cancer. The DNA reads TGTGCCAGTAGTACCGGGACTAGCGGGCCTTATACGCAGTATTTT. The translation is CASSTGTSGPYTQYF.